What follows are 16 T cell receptor beta chains derived from one specimen sequenced in a study of OX40 agonist ivuxolimab in advanced cancers. Data came from immunoSEQ multiplex PCR; TCRdb stores just in-frame clones and leaves some out. The data hold about 33,000 clones, with about four fifths observed a single time. The sample consisted of CD4+ or CD8+ T cells sorted from blood, taken in a trial of the OX40 agonist ivuxolimab. The receptor set was obtained from an adult with an advanced solid tumor such as melanoma, head and neck, liver or kidney cancer.

The chain is built from TRBV5-6 and TRBJ2-2; D ambiguous. This CDR3 region has 16 residues. Trimming pared 3 bases from V and 4 bases from J, leaving 16 bases between. Germline V CDR1 and CDR2: SGHDT, YYEEEE. CDR3: CASSSEFQGATGELFF. CDR3 nucleotide sequence: TGTGCCAGCAGCTCCGAGTTTCAAGGTGCCACCGGGGAGCTGTTTTTT.

V usage is TRBV28 and J usage is TRBJ1-1, with unresolved D. Germline V gives CDR1 MDHEN, CDR2 SYDVKM. This CDR3 is built from 15 residues. V was trimmed by 6 bases and J by 3 bases, leaving 17 bases between them. The CDR3 DNA sequence: TGTGCCAGCAGGGGTATGAATTTAGCGGACACTGAAGCTTTCTTT. As protein: CASRGMNLADTEAFF. Complete variable domain (other parts from reference TRBV28 and TRBJ1-1): DVKVTQSSRYLVKRTGEKVFLECVQDMDHENMFWYRQDPGLGLRLIYFSYDVKMKEKGDIPEGYSVSREKKERFSLILESASTNQTSMYLCASRGMNLADTEAFFGQGTRLTVV.

The rearrangement joins TRBV9 to TRBJ1-1; D call uncertain. V was trimmed by 4 bases and J by 0 bases, leaving 13 bases between them. This CDR3 contains 15 residues. Germline values: CDR1 SGDLS, CDR2 YYNGEE. The CDR3 DNA sequence: TGTGCCAGCAGCCCCCCCCGACGGGTGAACACTGAAGCTTTCTTT. Protein sequence: CASSPPRRVNTEAFF.

The chain combines TRBV7-9 with TRBJ2-1, with 11 positions matching TRBD2. The CDR3 spans 12 residues. Germline CDR1 and CDR2: SEHNR and FQNEAQ (reference sequence). V gave up 8 bases and J gave up 14 bases; unmatched junction bases: 8. The CDR3 DNA reads TGTGCCAGCTTTTTAGCGGGAGGGAAGAAGTTCTTC. Translated, it gives CASFLAGGKKFF. Based on the CDR3 plus reference TRBV7-9 and TRBJ2-1, the full variable domain is DTGVSQNPRHKITKRGQNVTFRCDPISEHNRLYWYRQTLGQGPEFLTYFQNEAQLEKSRLLSDRFSAERPKGSFSTLEIQRTEQGDSAMYLCASFLAGGKKFFGPGTRLTVL.

This clone appeared a few times. The chain is built from TRBV6-5 and TRBJ1-1; D is unclear. V was pared by 5 bases and J by 1 base, with 11 bases between. There are 14 residues in the CDR3. The V gene's germline CDR1 is MNHEY and CDR2 SVGAGI. The DNA of the CDR3 is TGTGCCAGCAGTGACTTCCAAGGGAACACTGAAGCTTTCTTT. Translated, it gives CASSDFQGNTEAFF.

V is TRBV2 and J is TRBJ2-1, with D possibly TRBD2 on 6 matching bases. Germline CDR1 and CDR2: SNHLY and FYNNEI. The V end was cut by 4 bases, the J end by 6 bases, with 10 bases between. The CDR3 has 13 residues. The CDR3 reads CASSAFGGNEQFF. The CDR3 region has the DNA TGTGCCAGCAGTGCCTTCGGGGGCAATGAGCAGTTCTTC.

The chain's CDR3 is CASSRTGTNTGELFF. In nucleotides, the CDR3 is TGTGCCAGCAGCAGGACGGGAACCAACACCGGGGAGCTGTTTTTT. The chain links TRBV5-4 to TRBJ2-2, with D maybe TRBD2 (5 bases). Trimming stripped 4 bases from V and 2 bases from J, with 12 bases between. Per the germline V gene, CDR1 is SGHNT and CDR2 is YYREEE (reference sequence). The CDR3 length is 15 residues.

The chain links TRBV5-1 to TRBJ1-1; the D is unclear. This CDR3 has 14 amino acids. The ends were cut back, 3 bases at V and 0 bases at J, with 9 bases in the middle. CDR1 is SGHRS, CDR2 YFSETQ, per germline. CDR3 nucleotides: TGCGCCAGCAGCTCGGGATACATGAACACTGAAGCTTTCTTT. This codes for CASSSGYMNTEAFF.

The rearrangement links TRBV2 to TRBJ2-1, with TRBD1 identical over 9 bases. V trimming: 6 bases; J trimming: 8 bases; junction bases outside the gene matches: 14. The CDR3 consists of 16 residues. The germline V gene encodes CDR1 SNHLY and CDR2 FYNNEI. CDR3 sequence (DNA): TGTGCCAGCAGGGTGATAGGGAGACAGGGGGTGGATGAGCAGTTCTTC. Protein sequence: CASRVIGRQGVDEQFF.

This sequence joins TRBV5-1 and TRBJ1-1; no firm D call. The V end was cut by 2 bases, the J end by 5 bases, with 10 bases between. This CDR3 contains 13 residues. Germline CDR1 reads SGHRS; CDR2 reads YFSETQ. DNA for the CDR3: TGCGCCAGCAGCTTTAACAGAGAAACTGAAGCTTTCTTT. Its protein product is CASSFNRETEAFF.

This chain links TRBV6-5 with TRBJ2-5, with D perhaps TRBD1 (7 bases). The ends were cut back, 8 bases at V and 5 bases at J, with 15 bases in the middle. The CDR3 extends over 13 amino acids. Germline lookup yields CDR1 MNHEY and CDR2 SVGAGI. The CDR3 loop is CASGVPGGETQYF. The CDR3 coding sequence is TGTGCCAGCGGCGTCCCAGGGGGGGAGACCCAGTACTTC.

The V and J genes are TRBV4-1 and TRBJ2-6, with 8 bases matching TRBD1. Germline V gives CDR1 MGHRA, CDR2 YSYEKL. V shed 7 bases, J shed 8 bases, and the junction held 7 bases outside the gene matches. This CDR3 region has 14 residues. CDR3 DNA sequence: TGCGCCAGCAAGGGACAGGCCGCCACCAACGTCCTGACTTTC. As protein: CASKGQAATNVLTF.

The CDR3 spells CASSIAGENPSYGYTF. The DNA of the CDR3 is TGTGCCAGTAGTATAGCAGGGGAGAACCCGTCTTATGGCTACACCTTC. The V call is TRBV19, the J call TRBJ1-2; D is perhaps TRBD1 (6 bases). Trimming took 1 base from V and 5 from J, leaving 17 bases between them. CDR1 and CDR2 from the germline V gene are LNHDA and SQIVND (reference sequence). The CDR3 runs 16 residues.

V is TRBV2 and J is TRBJ1-5; unclear D gene. CDR3 length: 12 amino acids. Trimming shortened V by 8 bases and J by 3 bases, and 8 bases separated the two germline ends. Germline loops: CDR1 SNHLY, CDR2 FYNNEI. The chain's CDR3 is CASRGFNQPQHF. CDR3 bases: TGTGCCAGCCGGGGATTCAATCAGCCCCAGCATTTT.

V gene TRBV14 combines with J gene TRBJ2-3; 7 bases fit TRBD2. The CDR3 loop spans 15 amino acids. V lost 4 bases and J lost 4; bases outside the gene matches: 8. Germline V CDR1 and CDR2: SGHDN, FVKESK. The CDR3 loop is CASSPGGSDADTQYF. The CDR3 coding sequence is TGTGCCAGCAGCCCGGGCGGGAGCGATGCAGATACGCAGTATTTT.

V is TRBV29-1 and J is TRBJ2-7; the match to TRBD2 covers 13 bases. The V gene's germline CDR1 is SQVTM and CDR2 ANQGSEA. The CDR3 has 14 amino acids. V shed 5 bases and J 1 base; nucleotides not matched to a gene: 2. CDR3 bases: TGCAGCGTTTTACTAGCGGGAGGGTCCTACGAGCAGTACTTC. Translated: CSVLLAGGSYEQYF.